The sample holds a few counts of the clone carrying this T cell receptor (beta chain). This record comes from a study of blood T cell repertoires in COVID-19. Study-wide context: Samples of COVID-19 (acute and convalescent) were obtained from the United States, Italy and Spain. Sources were T cells, B-cell-depleted T cells, or PBMCs; the material itself was cDNA or gDNA.

The CDR3 sequence is 14 residues long. V lost 2 bases and J 6 bases, leaving 13 bases between the germline ends. The germline V gene encodes CDR1 SGHAT and CDR2 FQNNGV. Authors' analysis steps: Estimation of nucleated cell counts was performed using reference gene primer amplification. TCRdb keeps only in-frame clones here, not all; method: immunoSEQ multiplex PCR. The V and J calls and the clone size are those of that table, but D and trimming were determined from the DNA. This sample has 95,000 to 150,000 clones, with 87% found just once. This TCR derives from a woman in her 70s with acute or convalescent COVID-19. The V and J genes are TRBV11-2 and TRBJ1-1, with D possibly TRBD1 on 5 matching bases. The source material was peripheral blood. CDR3 in amino acids: CASSLSRGGAEAFF. The CDR3 bases are TGTGCCAGCAGCTTATCAAGGGGAGGGGCTGAAGCTTTCTTT.